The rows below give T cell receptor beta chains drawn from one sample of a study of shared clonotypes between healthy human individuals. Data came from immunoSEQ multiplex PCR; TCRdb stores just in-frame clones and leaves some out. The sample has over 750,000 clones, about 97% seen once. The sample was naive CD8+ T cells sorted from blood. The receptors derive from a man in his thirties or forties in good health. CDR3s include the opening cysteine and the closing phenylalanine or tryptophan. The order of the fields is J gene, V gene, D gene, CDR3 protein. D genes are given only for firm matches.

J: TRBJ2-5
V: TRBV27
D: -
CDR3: CASSLNGGETQYF

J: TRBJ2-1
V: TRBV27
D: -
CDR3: CASSFGVFGDYNEQFF

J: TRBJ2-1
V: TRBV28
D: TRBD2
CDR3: CASRLAGALHNEQFF

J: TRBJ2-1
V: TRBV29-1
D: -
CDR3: CSVVGIAGGTYNEQFF

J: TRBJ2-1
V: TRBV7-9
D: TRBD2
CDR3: CASSPGRNGGLYNEQFF

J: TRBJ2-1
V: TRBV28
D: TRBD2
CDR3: CASSVLAPNPNEQFF

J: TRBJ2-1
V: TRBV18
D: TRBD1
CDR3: CASSEGTGAYNEQFF

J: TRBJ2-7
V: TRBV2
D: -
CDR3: CASSEVGLNSYEQYF

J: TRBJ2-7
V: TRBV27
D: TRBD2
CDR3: CASSPGTIPYEQYF

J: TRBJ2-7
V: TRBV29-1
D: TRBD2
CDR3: CSGTSDHYEQYF

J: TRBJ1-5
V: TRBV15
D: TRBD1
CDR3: CATSARTGLGNQPQHF

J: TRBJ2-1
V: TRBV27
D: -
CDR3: CASSLGIPFYNEQFF

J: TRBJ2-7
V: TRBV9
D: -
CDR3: CASSPGSGLTSYEQYF

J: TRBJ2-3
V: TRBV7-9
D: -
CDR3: CASSWGSTDTQYF

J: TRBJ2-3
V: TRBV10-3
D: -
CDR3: CAISGVGEGGTQYF

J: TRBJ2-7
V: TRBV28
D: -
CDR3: CASSFAQDYEQYF

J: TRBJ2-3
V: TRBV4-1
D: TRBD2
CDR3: CASSQEGLAGLGGYF

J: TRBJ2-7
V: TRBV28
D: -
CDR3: CASSFPVIGGDYEQYF

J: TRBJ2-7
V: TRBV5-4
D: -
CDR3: CASSLGRPADEQYF

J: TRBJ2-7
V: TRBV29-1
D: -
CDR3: CSVVMNPQGTGYEQYF

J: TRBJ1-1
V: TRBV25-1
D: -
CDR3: CASRGAEAFF

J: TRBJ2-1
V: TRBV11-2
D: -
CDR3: CASSPPGVNEQFF

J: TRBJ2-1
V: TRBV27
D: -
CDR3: CASAERDEQFF

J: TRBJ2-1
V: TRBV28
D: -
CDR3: CASSLLTYNHNEQFF

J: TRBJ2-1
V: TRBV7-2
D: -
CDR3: CASSSRDPYNEQFF

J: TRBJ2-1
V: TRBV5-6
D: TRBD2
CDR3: CASSSDSGTSYNEQFF

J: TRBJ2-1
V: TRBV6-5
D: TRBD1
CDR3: CASRRDRGRADEQFF

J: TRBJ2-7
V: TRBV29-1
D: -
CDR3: CSVFLAGEQYF

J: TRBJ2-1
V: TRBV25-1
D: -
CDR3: CASSETGQGQYNEQFF

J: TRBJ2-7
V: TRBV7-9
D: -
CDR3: CASTGRGLTSYEQYF

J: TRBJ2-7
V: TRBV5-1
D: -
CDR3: CASRPRDRPSDEQYF

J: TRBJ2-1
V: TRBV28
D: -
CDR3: CASSLGVHEQFF

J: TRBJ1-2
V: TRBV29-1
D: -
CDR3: CSVEVEGGAWNYGYTF

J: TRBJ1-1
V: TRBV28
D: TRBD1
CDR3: CASSLRKADRGLDTEAFF

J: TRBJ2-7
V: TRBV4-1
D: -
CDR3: CASSQGVGISYEQYF

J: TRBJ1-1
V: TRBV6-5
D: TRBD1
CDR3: CASSYNTGGTEAFF

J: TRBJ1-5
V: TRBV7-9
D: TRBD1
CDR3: CASSWTGGNQPQHF

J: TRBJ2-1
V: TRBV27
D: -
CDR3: CASSLSRDNEQFF

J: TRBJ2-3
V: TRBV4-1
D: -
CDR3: CASSHRILGRKATDTQYF

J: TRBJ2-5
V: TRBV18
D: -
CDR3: CASSPPPMGEETQYF

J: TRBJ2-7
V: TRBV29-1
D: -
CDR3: CSVEGRLYEQYF

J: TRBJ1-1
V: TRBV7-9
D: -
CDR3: CASSFPKATEAFF